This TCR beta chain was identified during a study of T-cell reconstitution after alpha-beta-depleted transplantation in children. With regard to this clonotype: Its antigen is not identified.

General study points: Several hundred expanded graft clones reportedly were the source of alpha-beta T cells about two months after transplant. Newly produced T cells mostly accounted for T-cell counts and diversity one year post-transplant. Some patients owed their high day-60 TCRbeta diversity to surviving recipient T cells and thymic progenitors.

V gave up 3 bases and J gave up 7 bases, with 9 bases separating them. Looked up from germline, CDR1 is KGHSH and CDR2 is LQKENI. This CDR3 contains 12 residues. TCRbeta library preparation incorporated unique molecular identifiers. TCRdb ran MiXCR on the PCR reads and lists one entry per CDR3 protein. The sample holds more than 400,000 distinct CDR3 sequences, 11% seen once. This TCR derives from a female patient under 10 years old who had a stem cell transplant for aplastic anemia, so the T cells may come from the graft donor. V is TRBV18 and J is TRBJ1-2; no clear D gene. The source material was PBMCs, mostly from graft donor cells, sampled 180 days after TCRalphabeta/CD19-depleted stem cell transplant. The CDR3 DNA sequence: TGTGCCAGCTCACCTGTTGGTTTTGGCTACACCTTC. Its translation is CASSPVGFGYTF.